This T cell receptor (beta chain) was obtained from a study of shared clonotypes between healthy human individuals. V was pared by 4 bases and J by 0 bases, with 11 bases between. The CDR3 loop spans 14 amino acids. CDR1 and CDR2 (germline): SGHNT, YYREEE (reference sequence). CD45RO-negative CD8 cells positively selected for CCR7 made up the naive population, which excluded terminally differentiated effector memory CD45RA+ cells. Donors were healthy HIV-negative adults without recent acute infections or vaccinations. In this sample, this clone turned up once. The sample holds other DNA sequences that translate to the same CDR3. Measured with immunoSEQ multiplex PCR; TCRdb has only the in-frame clones, and not every one. The sample has roughly 890,000 clones; about 92% are singletons.

The rearrangement links TRBV5-4 to TRBJ2-7; D gene ambiguous. The origin of this receptor is a young man in good health. The specimen sequenced was naive CD8+ T cells sorted from blood. Here the CDR3 DNA reads TGTGCCAGCAGCCCCGGCCCGAGCTCCTACGAGCAGTACTTC. Translating gives CASSPGPSSYEQYF.